This T cell receptor beta chain stems from a study of cytomegalovirus exposure and HLA in healthy donors. CDR3 length: 14 amino acids. Germline V lookup: CDR1 SGHRS, CDR2 YFSETQ. Germline trimming cut 2 bases from V and 10 bases from J; bases unmatched to any gene: 9. The PCR made use of 60 Vbeta and 13 Jbeta primers. Sequencing was performed with immunoSEQ multiplex PCR; in TCRdb, only in-frame clones are kept and a portion is missing. The sample includes about 130,000 clones, roughly four fifths of them seen just once. Points from the study as a whole: Researchers reported that three CMV-associated chains were confirmed in vitro as CMV antigen-specific.

For this clone: The antigen is unknown.

Sequenced sample: PBMCs. V gene TRBV5-1 combines with J gene TRBJ1-5, with 7 bases identical to TRBD1. The receptor comes from a man aged 30 to 39 in good health and CMV-seronegative. The DNA of the CDR3 is TGCGCCAGCAGCTTTGGACAGGCCCAGGACCCCCAGCATTTT. The encoded protein is CASSFGQAQDPQHF.